This T cell receptor beta chain was identified in a study of OX40 agonist ivuxolimab in advanced cancers. Whole-study findings and limits: Clonal expansion by week 6 occurred in CD4+ and CD8+ blood T cells (at 0.1 to 3.0 mg/kg).

Only in-frame clones appear in the TCRdb table, and some are missing; sequencing was by immunoSEQ multiplex PCR. The table includes approximately 92,000 clones, roughly 95% detected once. In regard to this clone: Its antigen is unidentified.

The TCR sequence derives from an adult with an advanced solid tumor such as melanoma, head and neck, liver or kidney cancer. The specimen was CD4+ or CD8+ T cells sorted from blood, collected in a trial of the OX40 agonist ivuxolimab.

CDR3 coding DNA: TGTGCCAGCAGCTTAGTACAGGGGGGATACGAGCAGTACTTC. Its protein product is CASSLVQGGYEQYF. The V call is TRBV7-2, the J call TRBJ2-7; 8 bases line up with TRBD1. The V gene end was trimmed by 1 base and the J gene end by 4 bases; junction bases not matched to a gene: 3. CDR3 length: 14 residues. Germline CDR1 and CDR2: SGHTA and FQGNSA.